This T cell receptor (beta chain) appears in the sequencing data of a study of blood T cell repertoires in COVID-19. Overall study: Some COVID-19 samples were acute and others convalescent; all came from the United States, Italy and Spain. T cells, B-cell-depleted T cells, or PBMCs provided the cDNA or gDNA that served as material.

Germline-derived CDR1 and CDR2 are SGHNT and YYREEE (reference sequence). Trimming removed 6 bases at V and 0 bases at J, with 11 bases between. This CDR3 region has 14 residues. The authors' processing: Estimated nucleated cell counts came from reference gene primer amplification. The table came from immunoSEQ multiplex PCR; TCRdb's copy has only in-frame clones and leaves some out. V and J calls and clone size are those listed in that table; D and trimming were worked out from the DNA. The table lists about 73,000 clones, 65% to 85% of them singletons. V usage is TRBV5-4 and J usage is TRBJ2-3, with D perhaps TRBD1 (5 bases). The specimen sequenced was peripheral blood. This clonotype originated in a man older than 75 with active or convalescent COVID-19. The CDR3 here is CASTGLRSTDTQYF. As DNA, the CDR3 is TGTGCCAGCACAGGGCTAAGGAGCACAGATACGCAGTATTTT.